The rows below give T cell receptor beta chains drawn from one sample of a study of blood T cell repertoires in COVID-19. Generated by immunoSEQ multiplex PCR, the TCRdb table keeps only in-frame clones and is missing some. This table holds roughly 260,000 clones, roughly three quarters found once. Sequences were obtained from peripheral blood. These receptors were collected from a woman aged 40 to 50 with active or convalescent COVID-19. Each CDR3 is given with its conserved first and last residue.

V,J,length,CDR3
TRBV3-1/TRBV3-2,TRBJ2-1,15,CASSHSPYGYNEQFF
TRBV13,TRBJ2-1,16,CASSLVASGEDNEQFF
TRBV5-1,TRBJ2-6,14,CASSPRSGANVLTF
TRBV5-1,TRBJ2-3,14,CASSFQGITDTQYF
TRBV18,TRBJ2-3,14,CASSPPSGEDTQYF
TRBV28,TRBJ2-1,16,CASSPGGGSSYNEQFF
TRBV9,TRBJ2-2,14,CASSQMMNTGELFF
TRBV6-1,TRBJ1-5,13,CASSEESHQPQHF
TRBV25-1,TRBJ1-1,14,CASRGQAQNTEAFF
TRBV2,TRBJ1-2,13,CASSENRNYGYTF
TRBV7-9,TRBJ2-3,15,CASSPRTGSADTQYF
TRBV28,TRBJ1-2,16,CASRTVAGNRDYGYTF
TRBV6-5,TRBJ1-1,14,CASSTPGGATGAFF
TRBV10-3,TRBJ2-3,11,CAIRDTDTQYF
TRBV7-3,TRBJ2-1,15,CASSLAGLDNNEQFF
TRBV5-6,TRBJ2-3,16,CASSSSGGRSTDTQYF
TRBV7-8,TRBJ1-1,12,CASSHRGTEAFF
TRBV3-1/TRBV3-2,TRBJ2-5,15,CASSQGTTSRETQYF
TRBV5-4,TRBJ1-1,15,CASSSPGTVNTEAFF
TRBV5-1,TRBJ1-2,13,CASSAGWGYGYTF
TRBV19,TRBJ1-1,16,CASRTTRRVGGTEAFF
TRBV7-8,TRBJ1-4,15,CASSPAGGGERKLFF
TRBV7-7,TRBJ2-3,15,CASSLGGAFTDTQYF
TRBV9,TRBJ1-1,16,CASSPRGGGGGTEAFF
TRBV9,TRBJ1-2,15,CASSVEDPSLGGYTF
TRBV5-1,TRBJ2-1,16,CASSLQASGGYNEQFF
TRBV27,TRBJ1-6,15,CASSFKPSYNSPLHF
TRBV28,TRBJ1-2,14,CASSSPGEVGGYTF
TRBV30,TRBJ1-2,13,CAWGTGGLYGYTF
TRBV18,TRBJ1-2,17,CASSPRGTGANLGGYTF
TRBV9,TRBJ1-3,17,CASSVAAQGYSGNTIYF
TRBV29-1,TRBJ1-1,13,CSAPGTGNTEAFF
TRBV19,TRBJ2-2,17,CASSRSSGTYYTGELFF
TRBV3-1/TRBV3-2,TRBJ2-1,12,CASSQGQINQFF
TRBV9,TRBJ1-2,14,CASHQGRGNYGYTF
TRBV19,TRBJ1-5,15,CASSIDRGHGQPQHF
TRBV5-1,TRBJ1-1,15,CASSTGQGMNTEAFF
TRBV29-1,TRBJ2-7,11,CSVARNYEQYF
TRBV3-1/TRBV3-2,TRBJ2-1,16,CASSQEAPGLYNEQFF